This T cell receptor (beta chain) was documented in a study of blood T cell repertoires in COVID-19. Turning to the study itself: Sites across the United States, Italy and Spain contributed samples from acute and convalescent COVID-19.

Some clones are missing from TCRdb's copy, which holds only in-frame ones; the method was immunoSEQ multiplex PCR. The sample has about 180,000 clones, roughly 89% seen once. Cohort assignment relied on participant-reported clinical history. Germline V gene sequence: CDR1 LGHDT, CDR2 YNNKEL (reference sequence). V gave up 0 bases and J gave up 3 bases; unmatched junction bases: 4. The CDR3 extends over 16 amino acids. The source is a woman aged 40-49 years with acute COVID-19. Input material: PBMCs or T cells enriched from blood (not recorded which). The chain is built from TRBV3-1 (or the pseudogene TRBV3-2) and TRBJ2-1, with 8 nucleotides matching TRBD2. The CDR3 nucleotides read TGTGCCAGCAGCCAAGATCTAAGCGGGGGCTACAATGAGCAGTTCTTC. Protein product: CASSQDLSGGYNEQFF.